These 7 T cell receptor beta chains originate from one sample sequenced in a study of blood T cell repertoires in COVID-19. Libraries were prepared by immunoSEQ multiplex PCR; TCRdb keeps only in-frame clonotypes and omits some of them. Of approximately 330,000 clones listed, approximately 90% were seen once; the top ten hold about 3.9%. The source material was peripheral blood. These receptor sequences come from a woman aged 45-59 years with active or convalescent COVID-19.

The chain couples TRBV7-2 to TRBJ1-1, with a weak D call TRBD1 (6 bases). The CDR3 has 13 amino acids. The V end lost 6 bases, the J end lost 2 bases, and 10 bases lay between the germline ends. CDR1 is SGHTA, CDR2 FQGNSA, per germline. The CDR3 DNA is TGTGCCAGCAGGAGGGGGGGCAACACTGAAGCTTTCTTT. Protein: CASRRGGNTEAFF.

V and J are TRBV7-9 and TRBJ2-2; D unresolved. Trimming shortened V by 5 bases and J by 1 base, and 23 bases separated the two germline ends. There are 19 residues in the CDR3. The germline gives CDR1 SEHNR, CDR2 FQNEAQ (reference sequence). As DNA, the CDR3 is TGTGCCAGCAGCCGACACCTCCGCTTCCCTCGAAAGAACACCGGGGAGCTGTTTTTT. Its protein is CASSRHLRFPRKNTGELFF.

The genes are TRBV18 and TRBJ1-2; 7 bases align to TRBD1. The CDR3 totals 13 residues. V shed 3 bases, J shed 8 bases, and the junction held 6 bases outside the gene matches. Germline values: CDR1 KGHSH, CDR2 LQKENI. CDR3 in amino acids: CASSPDRVKGYTF. Written as DNA, the CDR3 is TGTGCCAGCTCACCTGACAGGGTGAAAGGCTACACCTTC. The entire variable domain, with the rest obtained from reference TRBV18 and TRBJ1-2, is as follows: NAGVMQNPRHLVRRRGQEARLRCSPMKGHSHVYWYRQLPEEGLKFMVYLQKENIIDESGMPKERFSAEFPKEGPSILRIQQVVRGDSAAYFCASSPDRVKGYTFGSGTRLTVV.

V gene TRBV18 combines with J gene TRBJ1-1, with 7 bases lining up with TRBD1. The CDR3 loop spans 14 amino acids. V trimming: 3 bases; J trimming: 5 bases; junction bases outside the gene matches: 6. The V gene's germline CDR1 is KGHSH and CDR2 LQKENI. The CDR3 loop reads CASSPRDSRTEAFF. CDR3 bases: TGTGCCAGCTCACCCCGGGACAGCAGGACTGAAGCTTTCTTT.

This clone was counted between two and nine times. This chain joins TRBV19 and TRBJ2-7; 7 bases match TRBD2. The germline gives CDR1 LNHDA, CDR2 SQIVND (reference sequence). The V gene end was trimmed by 7 bases and the J gene end by 1 base; junction bases not matched to a gene: 10. The CDR3 sequence is 15 residues long. The DNA of the CDR3 is TGTGCCAGTACCATTTCGGCTAGCGGTTCCTACGAGCAGTACTTC. It specifies CASTISASGSYEQYF.

The rearrangement uses TRBV3-1 (or the pseudogene TRBV3-2) and TRBJ2-1, with 14 bases identical to TRBD2. Germline trimming cut 4 bases from V and 9 bases from J; bases unmatched to any gene: 14. There are 18 residues in the CDR3. Germline values: CDR1 LGHDT, CDR2 YNNKEL (reference sequence). CDR3 loop: CASSLGLAGGYGFGEQFF. CDR3 bases: TGTGCCAGCAGCCTCGGACTAGCGGGAGGATATGGGTTCGGTGAGCAGTTCTTC.

The chain employs TRBV5-1 and TRBJ2-4; possible D gene TRBD1, 7 bases. Germline V CDR1 and CDR2: SGHRS, YFSETQ. This CDR3 has 12 amino acids. Trimming shortened V by 9 bases and J by 2 bases, and 9 bases separated the two germline ends. The CDR3 is CATGGTKNIQYF. CDR3 coding DNA: TGCGCCACAGGGGGGACCAAAAACATTCAGTACTTC. The whole variable domain, remainder taken from reference TRBV5-1 and TRBJ2-4, is KAGVTQTPRYLIKTRGQQVTLSCSPISGHRSVSWYQQTPGQGLQFLFEYFSETQRNKGNFPGRFSGRQFSNSRSEMNVSTLELGDSALYLCATGGTKNIQYFGAGTRLSVL.